The 3 T cell receptor beta chains presented below share a single source sample, sequenced in a study of beta chain features in type 1 diabetes. Every bit of the isolated RNA underwent reverse transcription, so sequencing read expressed TCRB transcripts. This table comes from immunoSEQ multiplex PCR, and its TCRdb copy is limited to in-frame clones, with some not included. Of around 240,000 clones listed, around 68% are singletons. The sample consisted of naive CD4+ T cells from blood. Source of these receptors: a man aged 30 to 39 in good health.

V gene TRBV2 combines with J gene TRBJ2-6; D gene ambiguous. Germline lookup yields CDR1 SNHLY and CDR2 FYNNEI. The CDR3 loop spans 13 amino acids. Deletions cut 8 bases from V and 4 bases from J, with 9 bases between. The CDR3 protein is CASGQAGANVLTF. The CDR3 bases are TGTGCCAGCGGTCAGGCCGGGGCCAACGTCCTGACTTTC.

The rearrangement links TRBV7-9 to TRBJ2-3, with TRBD2 as a possible D gene (6 bases). V lost 3 bases to trimming and J lost 2 bases, with 12 bases between them. Germline V gives CDR1 SEHNR, CDR2 FQNEAQ (reference sequence). This CDR3 is 15 amino acids long. CDR3 sequence reads: CASSLISGDTDTQYF. CDR3 in DNA: TGTGCCAGCAGCTTGATTTCGGGAGACACAGATACGCAGTATTTT.

This clone was recorded once. The chain links TRBV6-5 to TRBJ2-7; no reliable D call. CDR1 MNHEY and CDR2 SVGAGI come from the germline V gene. V was cut by 4 bases and J by 3 bases, with 13 bases left in between. This CDR3 is built from 14 residues. CDR3 sequence reads: CASSSFGGHYEQYF. The CDR3 nucleotides read TGTGCCAGCAGTTCCTTTGGCGGTCACTACGAGCAGTACTTC.